This entry concerns a single T cell receptor beta chain. It was version v3.0 of the immunoSEQ assay that was run at survey level. This table comes from immunoSEQ multiplex PCR, and its TCRdb copy is limited to in-frame clones, with some not included. Of 20,000 to 30,000 clones in the sample, over 70% were seen once. The data were obtained in a study of long-term antiretroviral therapy in people with HIV. This specimen was unsorted PBMCs, taken 3 years after starting antiretroviral therapy. The sequence was collected from a young man with HIV.

CDR3 loop: CASSHYRDSVDTQYF. As DNA, the CDR3 is TGTGCCAGCAGCCATTACAGGGATTCGGTAGATACGCAGTATTTT. This chain joins TRBV5-5 and TRBJ2-3; possible D gene TRBD1, 6 bases. This CDR3 is built from 15 residues. Germline V gene sequence: CDR1 SGHKS, CDR2 YYEKEE (reference sequence). V lost 4 bases to trimming and J lost 5 bases, with 17 bases between them.